This TCR beta chain emerged from a study of shared clonotypes between healthy human individuals. Comments on this clone: Its antigen remains unidentified.

General study findings and limits: With several donors compared, around 4.7% of naive CD4 clonotypes were shared. As a rule, naive subsets had a larger estimated richness than memory subsets.

Genomic DNA from each subset was divided evenly over several immunoSEQ plates. Generated by immunoSEQ multiplex PCR, the TCRdb table keeps only in-frame clones and is missing some. The data hold roughly 1,100,000 clones, with about 74% observed a single time. Deletions cut 5 bases from V and 4 bases from J, with 17 bases between. CDR3 length: 15 amino acids. Per germline, CDR1 MDHEN and CDR2 SYDVKM. CD45RA-negative memory and CD45RA+ naive subsets were split from the CD4+ cells. The gene calls are TRBV28 and TRBJ2-5; no clear D gene. Specimen: memory CD4+ T cells sorted from blood. Subset here: CD45RA-negative fraction. The sequence came from a man aged 18 to 29 in good health. CDR3: CASSLIPPWRETQYF. CDR3 DNA: TGTGCCAGCAGTCTTATACCCCCCTGGCGAGAGACCCAGTACTTC.